These 15 T cell receptor beta chains came from one sample sequenced in a study of blood T cell repertoires in COVID-19. Clones were read by immunoSEQ multiplex PCR, and TCRdb kept only the in-frame ones, dropping some. The profile shows a few hundred thousand clones, around 80% of them singletons. Specimen: peripheral blood. Source of these receptors: a woman older than 75 with COVID-19, enrolled during active disease.

The CDR3 nucleotides read TGTGCCAGCAGCGCATCAGGGGGGCGTAACTATGGCTACACCTTC. It encodes CASSASGGRNYGYTF. The chain couples TRBV11-2 to TRBJ1-2; 7 nucleotides line up with TRBD1. V was clipped by 5 bases and J by 1 base; unmatched bases: 7. Germline CDR1 is SGHAT and CDR2 is FQNNGV. This CDR3 has 15 amino acids. Combining the CDR3 with reference TRBV11-2 and TRBJ1-2 gives the whole variable domain EAGVAQSPRYKIIEKRQSVAFWCNPISGHATLYWYQQILGQGPKLLIQFQNNGVVDDSQLPKDRFSAERLKGVDSTLKIQPAKLEDSAVYLCASSASGGRNYGYTFGSGTRLTVV.

The V and J genes are TRBV9 and TRBJ2-3; tentative D call: TRBD2 (5 bases). The V gene lost 3 bases and the J gene lost 5 bases, with 13 bases spanning the gap. The length of the CDR3 is 14 residues. The V gene's germline CDR1 is SGDLS and CDR2 YYNGEE. The CDR3 region is CASSARGLGDTQYF. The CDR3 DNA sequence: TGTGCCAGCAGCGCTAGAGGACTCGGAGATACGCAGTATTTT.

V usage is TRBV7-3 and J usage is TRBJ2-3, with TRBD2 identical over 12 bases. The trim removed 5 bases at V and 2 bases at J, leaving 5 bases unmatched. This CDR3 has 16 amino acids. Germline V CDR1 and CDR2: SGHTA, FQGTGA. The CDR3 loop reads CASSARLAGDTDTQYF. In DNA form, the CDR3 reads TGTGCCAGCAGCGCTCGACTAGCGGGGGACACAGATACGCAGTATTTT.

This chain connects TRBV5-4 to TRBJ2-2; 12 bases are shared with TRBD2. Germline V gene data show CDR1 as SGHNT and CDR2 as YYREEE (reference sequence). J gave up 7 bases and V 4 bases, and 5 bases lay outside the gene matches. CDR3 length: 15 residues. This CDR3 reads CASSLAGGASGELFF. In DNA, the CDR3 is TGTGCCAGCAGCCTAGCGGGGGGGGCCAGCGGGGAGCTGTTTTTT.

V gene TRBV28 combines with J gene TRBJ2-5; TRBD2 agrees at 11 bases. With V trimmed by 1 base and J by 4 bases, 2 bases remained unmatched. Germline loops: CDR1 MDHEN, CDR2 SYDVKM. This CDR3 has 15 residues. In nucleotides, the CDR3 is TGTGCCAGCAGTTTATTAGCGGGGGGGGGAGAGACCCAGTACTTC. This encodes CASSLLAGGGETQYF.

This chain joins TRBV7-2 and TRBJ1-6; 7 nucleotides line up with TRBD1. CDR3 length equals 14 residues. Germline CDR1 and CDR2: SGHTA and FQGNSA. Unmatched junction bases numbered 5, after V lost 5 bases and J lost 7 bases. The CDR3 loop is CASSPGTDNSPLHF. In DNA form, the CDR3 reads TGTGCCAGCAGCCCCGGGACAGACAATTCACCCCTCCACTTT.

The chain links TRBV7-2 to TRBJ2-4, with TRBD2 identical over 7 bases. The CDR3 is 16 amino acids. The germline V gene encodes CDR1 SGHTA and CDR2 FQGNSA. V lost 7 bases and J lost 0; bases outside the gene matches: 9. CDR3 in DNA: TGTGCCAGCACCTCAACCGGGGGGTTAGCCAAAAACATTCAGTACTTC. Translating gives CASTSTGGLAKNIQYF.

Comments on this clone: At one boundary the junction diverges from the germline segment, which might be a read error. The CDR3 here is CASSQSGVNPPQHF. CDR3 sequence (DNA): TGTGCCAGCAGCCAATCCGGGGTCAATCCGCCCCAGCATTTT. V is TRBV3-1 (or the pseudogene TRBV3-2) and J is TRBJ1-5; D gene unclear. Per germline, CDR1 LGHDT and CDR2 YNNKEL (reference sequence). The CDR3 runs 14 residues.

In its sample, this clone was seen a few times. The chain links TRBV5-1 to TRBJ1-1, with D unresolved. Germline-derived CDR1 and CDR2 are SGHRS and YFSETQ. The V end lost 4 bases, the J end lost 3 bases, and 19 bases lay between the germline ends. The CDR3 is 16 amino acids. Here the CDR3 DNA reads TGCGCCAGCAGCCCCGCCCGGGGAGGGTGGGACACTGAAGCTTTCTTT. This gives the protein CASSPARGGWDTEAFF.

The V and J genes are TRBV5-1 and TRBJ2-7; D not certain. With 4 bases removed from V and 2 bases from J, the gap between germline ends came to 19 bases. Germline CDR1 SGHRS, CDR2 YFSETQ. The CDR3 is 16 residues long. In nucleotides, the CDR3 is TGCGCCAGCAGCCGAAGTGGGCAGGCAGCCCCCTACGAGCAGTACTTC. Translated: CASSRSGQAAPYEQYF.

V is TRBV28 and J is TRBJ2-1; perhaps TRBD1 as D (6 bases). The V and J ends lost 9 bases and 0 bases respectively, with 12 bases between them. Germline loops: CDR1 MDHEN, CDR2 SYDVKM. The CDR3 has 14 residues. The chain's CDR3 is CASLDRSSYNEQFF. The CDR3 DNA reads TGTGCCAGTCTCGACAGGAGCTCCTACAATGAGCAGTTCTTC.

This rearrangement joins TRBV2 to TRBJ1-2, with 10 bases lining up with TRBD1. The V gene's germline CDR1 is SNHLY and CDR2 FYNNEI. Trimming cost V 7 bases and J 4 bases; bases outside gene matches: 6. This CDR3 comprises 14 residues. The CDR3 region is CASTSTGGGYGYTF. The CDR3 DNA reads TGTGCCAGCACCTCGACAGGGGGCGGCTATGGCTACACCTTC.

This clone came up once. This chain joins TRBV6-5 and TRBJ1-1; no definite D call. The CDR3 consists of 12 residues. Trimming cost V 5 bases and J 1 base, with 5 bases left between them. Germline CDR1 and CDR2: MNHEY and SVGAGI. In nucleotides, the CDR3 is TGTGCCAGCAGTACACGGAACACTGAAGCTTTCTTT. This gives the protein CASSTRNTEAFF.

The chain joins TRBV10-3 to TRBJ1-2, with a tentative D call TRBD1 (5 bases). With 6 bases removed from V and 8 bases from J, the gap between germline ends came to 16 bases. Germline CDR1 reads ENHRY; CDR2 reads SYGVKD. The CDR3 is 13 amino acids. CDR3 DNA: TGTGCCATCAGCGCTGACAGTTTAGGGGGCTACACCTTC. Translation: CAISADSLGGYTF.

This rearrangement joins TRBV30 to TRBJ2-2, with 7 bases lining up with TRBD2. The CDR3 spans 14 residues. Germline V CDR1 and CDR2: GTSNPN, SVGIG (reference sequence). Trimming at V came to 5 bases and at J to 6 bases, leaving 9 bases not matched to a gene. The chain's CDR3 is CAWDKGGGSGELFF. CDR3 bases: TGTGCCTGGGACAAGGGCGGGGGTTCCGGGGAGCTGTTTTTT. The whole variable domain, remainder taken from reference TRBV30 and TRBJ2-2, is SQTIHQWPATLVQPVGSPLSLECTVEGTSNPNLYWYRQAAGRGLQLLFYSVGIGQISSEVPQNLSASRPQDRQFILSSKKLLLSDSGFYLCAWDKGGGSGELFFGEGSRLTVL.